A selection of T cell receptor beta chains follows, all from one sample in a study of blood T cell repertoires in COVID-19. Using immunoSEQ multiplex PCR, the repertoire was profiled, and TCRdb retains in-frame clones only, with some absent. The sample consists of about 280,000 clones, over 75% of them appearing once. The sequencing sample was made of peripheral blood. The receptors stem from a man younger than 35 with active or convalescent COVID-19. Each CDR3 is given with its conserved first and last residue. Each record gives: clone size, D gene, CDR3 length, J gene, V gene, CDR3 protein, CDR3 DNA. D genes are given only for firm matches. Part of the rows lack a size; the others show once, few, many or a class for expanded clones.

-	TRBD1	15	TRBJ2-2	TRBV5-6	CASSWRDRETGELFF	TGTGCCAGCAGTTGGCGGGACAGGGAGACCGGGGAGCTGTTTTTT
-	-	13	TRBJ1-1	TRBV9	CASSDLRSTEAFF	TGTGCCAGCAGCGATCTCAGATCGACAGAAGCTTTCTTT
-	-	15	TRBJ1-3	TRBV6-6	CASSYKGDSGNTIYF	TGTGCCAGCAGTTACAAAGGGGACTCTGGAAACACCATATATTTT
-	TRBD2	17	TRBJ2-5	TRBV13	CASSASVSGRDQETQYF	TGTGCCAGCAGCGCCTCGGTGAGCGGGAGAGACCAAGAGACCCAGTACTTC
-	TRBD2	15	TRBJ2-3	TRBV9	CASSRTSGGLDTQYF	TGTGCCAGCAGCAGGACTAGCGGGGGGTTAGATACGCAGTATTTT
once	-	12	TRBJ1-2	TRBV6-5	CASTPRQYGYTF	TGTGCCAGCACCCCTCGACAGTATGGCTACACCTTC
-	-	14	TRBJ1-5	TRBV5-4	CASSLAGSNQPQHF	TGTGCCAGCAGCTTGGCAGGTAGCAATCAGCCCCAGCATTTT
-	TRBD1	20	TRBJ1-6	TRBV10-3	CAISEEQDRGLSSYNSPLHF	TGTGCCATCAGTGAGGAACAGGACAGGGGCTTAAGCTCCTATAATTCACCCCTCCACTTT
-	-	17	TRBJ1-5	TRBV19	CASSNHIRVFGNQPQHF	TGTGCCAGTAGTAACCATATCAGGGTTTTTGGCAATCAGCCCCAGCATTTT
-	TRBD1	17	TRBJ1-2	TRBV5-6	CASSYLDRGPINYGYTF	TGTGCCAGCAGCTACTTAGACAGGGGGCCAATTAACTATGGCTACACCTTC
-	-	13	TRBJ2-5	TRBV5-4	CASSLRTAETQYF	TGTGCCAGCAGCTTGAGGACAGCAGAGACCCAGTACTTC
-	-	14	TRBJ1-2	TRBV10-3	CAIREETGSHGYTF	TGTGCCATCAGGGAAGAGACAGGTAGTCATGGCTACACCTTC
-	-	15	TRBJ1-3	TRBV27	CASSTGLQPGNTIYF	TGTGCCAGCAGTACCGGACTTCAACCTGGAAACACCATATATTTT
-	-	17	TRBJ2-4	TRBV19	CASSIVGRSGVKNIQYF	TGTGCCAGTAGTATAGTCGGCAGGTCTGGTGTCAAAAACATTCAGTACTTC
-	TRBD1	16	TRBJ1-5	TRBV5-6	CASSLEGAWGNQPQHF	TGTGCCAGCAGCTTGGAGGGGGCGTGGGGCAATCAGCCCCAGCATTTT
-	TRBD2	16	TRBJ2-3	TRBV9	CASSVGLAGNTDTQYF	TGTGCCAGCAGCGTGGGACTAGCGGGTAACACAGATACGCAGTATTTT
-	TRBD1	13	TRBJ2-7	TRBV27	CASSFKGAYEQYF	TGTGCCAGCAGTTTTAAGGGGGCGTACGAGCAGTACTTC
-	TRBD1	14	TRBJ2-7	TRBV7-9	CASSSGTGLGEQYF	TGTGCCAGCAGCTCCGGGACAGGGTTGGGGGAGCAGTACTTC
-	-	13	TRBJ1-1	TRBV13	CTTERGRITEAFF	TGCACCACCGAACGGGGGAGAATAACTGAAGCTTTCTTT
-	-	11	TRBJ1-3	TRBV11-2	CASSLLDTIYF	TGTGCCAGCAGCTTGCTAGACACCATATATTTT
-	-	13	TRBJ1-2	TRBV19	CASSISGFYGYTF	TGTGCCAGTAGTATATCGGGGTTCTATGGCTACACCTTC
few	-	12	TRBJ2-7	TRBV25-1	CASSENHYEQYF	TGTGCCAGCAGTGAAAATCACTACGAGCAGTACTTC